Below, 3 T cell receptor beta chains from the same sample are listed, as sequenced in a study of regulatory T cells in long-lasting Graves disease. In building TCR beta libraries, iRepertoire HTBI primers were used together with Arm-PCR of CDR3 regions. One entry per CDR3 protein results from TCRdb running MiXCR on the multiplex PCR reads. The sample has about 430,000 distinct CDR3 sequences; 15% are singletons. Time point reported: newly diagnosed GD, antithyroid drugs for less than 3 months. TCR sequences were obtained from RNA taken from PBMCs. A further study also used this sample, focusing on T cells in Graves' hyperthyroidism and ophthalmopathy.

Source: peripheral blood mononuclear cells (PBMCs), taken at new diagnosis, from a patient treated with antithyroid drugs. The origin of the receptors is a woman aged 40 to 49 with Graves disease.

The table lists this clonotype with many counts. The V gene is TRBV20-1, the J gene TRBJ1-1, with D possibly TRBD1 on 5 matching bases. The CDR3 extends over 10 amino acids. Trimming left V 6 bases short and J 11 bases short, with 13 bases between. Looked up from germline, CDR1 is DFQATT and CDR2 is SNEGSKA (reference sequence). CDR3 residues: CSAKDKTAFF. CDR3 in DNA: TGCAGTGCCAAGGACAAGACCGCTTTCTTT.

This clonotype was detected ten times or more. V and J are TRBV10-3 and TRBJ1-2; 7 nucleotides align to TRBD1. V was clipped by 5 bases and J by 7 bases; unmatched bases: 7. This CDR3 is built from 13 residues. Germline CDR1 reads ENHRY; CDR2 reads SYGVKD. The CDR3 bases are TGTGCCATCAGTCCTTCAGGGGGATTTGGCTACACCTTC. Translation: CAISPSGGFGYTF.

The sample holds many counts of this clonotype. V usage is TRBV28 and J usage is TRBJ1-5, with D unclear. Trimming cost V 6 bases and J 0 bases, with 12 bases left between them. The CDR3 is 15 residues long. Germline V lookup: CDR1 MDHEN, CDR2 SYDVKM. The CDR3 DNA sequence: TGTGCCAGCAGGCTCGCTATGAATAGCAATCAGCCCCAGCATTTT. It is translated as CASRLAMNSNQPQHF.